This TCR beta chain originates from a study of T cell clusters in autoimmune cytopenias. The wider study: Per sample, median TRB depth was roughly 50,000 reads, yielding a median roughly 2,000 distinct clonotypes. Broader study findings: The cluster-lack signature was not seen for secondary cytopenia versus chronic lymphocytic leukemia.

Multiplex touch-down PCR amplified TRB using TRB-A and TRB-B pools in one tube. With the multiplex PCR reads reprocessed, TCRdb shows one record per CDR3 protein and no DNA. Its table lists roughly 6,900 distinct CDR3 sequences. TRB was amplified from approximately 250 ng of peripheral blood genomic DNA per sample. Note on this clonotype: Its specificity is not known.

CDR1 and CDR2 from the germline V gene are MNHNS and SASEGT. The CDR3 has 15 residues. These data were likewise used in another study, on T cell repertoires in aging, cancer and after chemotherapy. This second report adds: Age-matched healthy donors had significantly more diverse, less clonal blood TCR repertoires than untreated cancer patients. Rebound thymic output was suggested by rising median generation probability during chemotherapy in each cancer cohort.

The rearrangement uses TRBV6-1 and TRBJ2-7; TCRdb designates TRBD1, a call that cannot be tested without DNA. This receptor was identified in a human donor in good health. Sample: peripheral blood. CDR3 sequence: CASSINYRGPYEQYF.